One sample yielded the 2 T cell receptor beta chains listed below, sequenced in a study. TCRdb passed the 5' RACE reads through MiXCR, listing each CDR3 protein once. This table holds about 59,000 distinct CDR3 sequences, about 20% found once. Cells sorted as Tregs were CD4+, CD25+ and CD127-/low. The sample was tumor-infiltrating Tregs sorted from the breast tumor. These receptors all come from a female donor with breast cancer.

This clonotype turned up a few times. The chain carries TRBV4-2 and TRBJ1-1, with D hard to call. CDR1 and CDR2 (germline): LGHNA, YNFKEQ. The CDR3 totals 15 residues. V was pared by 4 bases and J by 4 bases, with 16 bases between. The CDR3 DNA is TGTGCCAGCAGCCCCACGACCGGGGTGGGCACTGAAGCTTTCTTT. This gives the protein CASSPTTGVGTEAFF.

In its sample, this clonotype was seen many times. The CDR3 nucleotides are TGCGCCAGCAGTTTGTTGACCGGGATCACCGGGGAGCTGTTTTTT. Translating gives CASSLLTGITGELFF. The chain carries TRBV5-1 and TRBJ2-2; D is perhaps TRBD2 (5 bases). Trimming pared 5 bases from V and 4 bases from J, leaving 15 bases between. Per germline, CDR1 SGHRS and CDR2 YFSETQ. CDR3 length: 15 residues.